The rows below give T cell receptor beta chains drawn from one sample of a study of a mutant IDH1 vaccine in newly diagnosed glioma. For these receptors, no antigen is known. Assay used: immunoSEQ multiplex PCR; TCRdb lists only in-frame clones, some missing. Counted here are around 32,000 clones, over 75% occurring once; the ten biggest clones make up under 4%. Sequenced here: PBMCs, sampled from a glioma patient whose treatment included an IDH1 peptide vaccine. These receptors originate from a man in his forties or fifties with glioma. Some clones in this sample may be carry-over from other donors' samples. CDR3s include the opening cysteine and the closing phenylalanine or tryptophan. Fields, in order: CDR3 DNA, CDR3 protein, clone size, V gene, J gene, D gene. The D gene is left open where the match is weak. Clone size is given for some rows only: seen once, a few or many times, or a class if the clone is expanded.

TGTGCCAGCAGCCCAACGGGGGGGCTCACCGGGGAGCTGTTTTTT	CASSPTGGLTGELFF	once	TRBV9	TRBJ2-2	TRBD2
TGTGCCAGCAGTTTATTTATCGTAAGGAAGAGTATGAACACTGAAGCTTTCTTT	CASSLFIVRKSMNTEAFF	NA	TRBV28	TRBJ1-1	NA
TGCGCCAGCACTAGCGGTAGCACAGATACGCAGTATTTT	CASTSGSTDTQYF	once	TRBV10-2	TRBJ2-3	TRBD2
TGTGCCAGCAGTGAATTCCGGGAAAGCAATCAGCCCCAGCATTTT	CASSEFRESNQPQHF	NA	TRBV2	TRBJ1-5	NA
TGTGCCAGCAGCTTGGGAGGGGCCCAAAACATTCAGTACTTC	CASSLGGAQNIQYF	NA	TRBV7-9	TRBJ2-4	TRBD2
TGTGCCAGCAGTGAAGTTAGCGGGGGGGCCTTCGAGACCCAGTACTTC	CASSEVSGGAFETQYF	NA	TRBV6-1	TRBJ2-5	TRBD2
TGTGCCAGCTCGACGGGCCGGAACACCATATATTTT	CASSTGRNTIYF	few	TRBV6-5	TRBJ1-3	NA
TGTGCCAGCAGCTTCCGGGGGGCCACCTACGAGCAGTACTTC	CASSFRGATYEQYF	NA	TRBV7-9	TRBJ2-7	NA
TGTGCTAGCAGCCCTAAAGACACCGGGGAGCTGTTTTTT	CASSPKDTGELFF	NA	TRBV7-7	TRBJ2-2	NA
TGTGCCAGCAGCGTCGGTCAGGGGGTCGGGCGCGAGCAGTACTTC	CASSVGQGVGREQYF	once	TRBV9	TRBJ2-7	TRBD1
TGTGCCTGGAGTGGACAGGGTGGCACTGAAGCTTTCTTT	CAWSGQGGTEAFF	few	TRBV30	TRBJ1-1	TRBD1
TGTGCCAGCAGCCTTCTAGCGGGGGGGCTCTACGAGCAGTACTTC	CASSLLAGGLYEQYF	NA	TRBV5-4	TRBJ2-7	TRBD2
TGTGCCAGCAGCGTAGGTTTGGACCCGAACACTGAAGCTTTCTTT	CASSVGLDPNTEAFF	NA	TRBV9	TRBJ1-1	NA
TGCGCCAGCAGCCGCATGGGACAGGACGGCATTCAGTACTTC	CASSRMGQDGIQYF	NA	TRBV4-1	TRBJ2-4	TRBD1